The 11 T cell receptor beta chains presented below share a single source sample, sequenced in a study of T cell repertoires in cytomegalovirus infection (dated by TCRdb to between 2018 and 2020). The instrument given in TCRdb is Illumina HiSeq 1500. TCRdb reprocessing: public reads trimmed at Q25 with fastp, clones called with MiXCR, in-frame beta chains kept. For every CDR3 protein sequence, its rows merge into one entry that carries the most common genes and DNA. The sample has under 200,000 distinct CDR3 sequences on record, 28% of them singletons. Roughly 32% of the sample is held by the ten biggest clonotypes. The sequencing sample was made of PBMCs. All receptors derive from a human donor in good health (CMV status not recorded). Some clones in this sample may be carry-over from other donors' samples.

This clonotype has a handful of counts. This chain links TRBV7-2 with TRBJ2-2; D remains ambiguous. This CDR3 comprises 15 residues. CDR1 and CDR2 (germline): SGHTA, FQGNSA. V was pared by 1 base and J by 1 base, with 7 bases between. As DNA, the CDR3 is TGTGCCAGCAGCTTAGACAGAGGGAACACCGGGGAGCTGTTTTTT. This encodes CASSLDRGNTGELFF. Drawing the rest from reference TRBV7-2 and TRBJ2-2, the complete variable domain is GAGVSQSPSNKVTEKGKDVELRCDPISGHTALYWYRQSLGQGLEFLIYFQGNSAPDKSGLPSDRFSAERTGGSVSTLTIQRTQQEDSAVYLCASSLDRGNTGELFFGEGSRLTVL.

The chain carries TRBV2 and TRBJ2-7; D not certain. In germline, CDR1 is SNHLY, CDR2 FYNNEI. Trimming shortened V by 3 bases and J by 0 bases, and 9 bases separated the two germline ends. This CDR3 comprises 14 residues. CDR3 region: CASSDGTGSYEQYF. CDR3 bases: TGTGCCAGCAGTGATGGAACTGGCTCCTACGAGCAGTACTTC.

This clonotype turned up a few times. This chain links TRBV6-6 with TRBJ2-1; D possibly corresponds to TRBD1 (6 bases). The CDR3 is 13 residues long. V lost 5 bases to trimming and J lost 7 bases, with 12 bases between them. CDR1 and CDR2 (germline): MNHNY, SVGAGI (reference sequence). This CDR3 reads CASSLVQGNEQFF. DNA of the CDR3: TGTGCCAGCAGTCTAGTTCAGGGGAATGAGCAGTTCTTC.

This clonotype was seen more than once but under ten times. The chain is built from TRBV5-6 and TRBJ2-5; D is tentatively TRBD1 or TRBD2 (5 bases each). Trimming pared 3 bases from V and 3 bases from J, leaving 12 bases between. This CDR3 has 14 amino acids. The germline CDR1 and CDR2 sequences are SGHDT and YYEEEE. The CDR3 DNA reads TGTGCCAGCAGCTCGGGGCCCACGGAAGAGACCCAGTACTTC. It translates to CASSSGPTEETQYF.

This clonotype occurred many times. The CDR3: CASSFQFNEKLFF. The CDR3 coding sequence is TGTGCCAGCAGCTTCCAGTTTAATGAAAAACTGTTTTTT. V and J are TRBV7-6 and TRBJ1-4, with unresolved D. CDR3 length equals 13 residues. Germline assignment: CDR1 SGHVS and CDR2 FNYEAQ. V was clipped by 3 bases and J by 4 bases, with 6 bases between them. Based on the CDR3 plus reference TRBV7-6 and TRBJ1-4, the full variable domain is GAGVSQSPRYKVTKRGQDVALRCDPISGHVSLYWYRQALGQGPEFLTYFNYEAQQDKSGLPNDRFSAERPEGSISTLTIQRTEQRDSAMYRCASSFQFNEKLFFGSGTQLSVL.

V usage is TRBV12-3 or TRBV12-4 and J usage is TRBJ1-1; D not resolved. The length of the CDR3 is 14 residues. Trimming stripped 3 bases from V and 1 base from J, with 9 bases between. As DNA, the CDR3 is TGTGCCAGCAGTTTCACTGACAAGAACACTGAAGCTTTCTTT. It is translated as CASSFTDKNTEAFF.

V is TRBV20-1 and J is TRBJ2-7; TRBD1 or TRBD2 may be the D gene (6 bases each). CDR1 and CDR2 (germline): DFQATT, SNEGSKA (reference sequence). The V end lost 0 bases, the J end lost 6 bases, and 18 bases lay between the germline ends. This CDR3 comprises 15 residues. The CDR3 loop reads CSARDLRGHGGEQYF. The DNA of the CDR3 is TGCAGTGCTAGAGATCTTAGGGGACACGGGGGCGAGCAGTACTTC.

This clonotype was picked up a small number of times. A much larger clone differs from this one at a single base, so this may be a read error. This chain links TRBV7-9 with TRBJ2-2; no definite D call. The CDR3 extends over 13 amino acids. V was trimmed by 1 base and J by 1 base, leaving 1 base between them. CDR1 and CDR2 from the germline V gene are SEHNR and FQNEAQ (reference sequence). CDR3 coding DNA: TGTGCCAGCAGCTTAGAGAACACCGGGGAGCTGTTTTTT. It is translated as CASSLENTGELFF.

CDR3 protein: CASSYPTSGGAGGDTQYF. As DNA, the CDR3 is TGTGCCAGCAGTTACCCCACTAGCGGGGGGGCCGGCGGAGATACGCAGTATTTT. This rearrangement joins TRBV6-2 or TRBV6-3 to TRBJ2-3, with TRBD2 matching over 13 bases. The CDR3 is 18 amino acids. CDR1 and CDR2 from the germline V gene are MNHEY and SVGEGT. The V gene end was trimmed by 2 bases and the J gene end by 5 bases; junction bases not matched to a gene: 10.

The chain carries TRBV7-2 and TRBJ2-7; no reliable D call. Germline CDR1 is SGHTA and CDR2 is FQGNSA. The CDR3 spans 14 residues. V was pared by 6 bases and J by 5 bases, with 17 bases between. The CDR3 sequence is CASRVDRVRDEQYF. The CDR3 coding sequence is TGTGCCAGCAGGGTGGATCGGGTCCGGGACGAGCAGTACTTC.

The rearrangement links TRBV7-8 to TRBJ2-6; a weak D match, TRBD1 (6 bases). Germline V gene sequence: CDR1 SGHVS, CDR2 FQNEAQ. V was shortened by 5 bases and J by 0 bases, with 23 bases between the two germline ends. This CDR3 is built from 20 residues. DNA for the CDR3: TGTGCCAGCAGCCGATGGATACCGGGACAAGGGAGCTCTGGGGCCAACGTCCTGACTTTC. The encoded protein is CASSRWIPGQGSSGANVLTF.